This TCR beta chain is drawn from a study of T cells after yellow fever vaccination. Study-level points and caveats: Boosting was followed by the reappearance of most primary-vaccination clones (roughly 95% CD4, 85% to 90% CD8). Within FACS-sorted repertoires, abundant clonotypes contaminating from the bulk population could be present. Weaker, the secondary response had a peak occurring faster, on day 5 versus 15.

They built TCR cDNA with 5'RACE template switching, a step that put in a universal primer site and UMIs. MiXCR, run by TCRdb on the 5' RACE reads, gives a single entry per CDR3 protein. This table has some 260,000 distinct CDR3 sequences, roughly 4.8% appearing once. This CDR3 has 15 residues. Germline V gene data show CDR1 as SNHLY and CDR2 as FYNNEI. On this clonotype: The antigen remains unidentified. The junction differs from germline at one of its ends, possibly a read error.

This sample comprised CD4+ T cells sorted from PBMCs, obtained on the day of the yellow fever booster vaccination. The chain combines TRBV2 with TRBJ2-6, with D tentatively TRBD1 (5 bases). The sequence derives from a young man who received the YFV17D yellow fever vaccine. This chain's CDR3 is CASKGSTSGDNVLTF. Written as DNA, the CDR3 is TGTGCCAGCAAGGGGTCGACCTCTGGGGACAACGTCCTGACTTTC.